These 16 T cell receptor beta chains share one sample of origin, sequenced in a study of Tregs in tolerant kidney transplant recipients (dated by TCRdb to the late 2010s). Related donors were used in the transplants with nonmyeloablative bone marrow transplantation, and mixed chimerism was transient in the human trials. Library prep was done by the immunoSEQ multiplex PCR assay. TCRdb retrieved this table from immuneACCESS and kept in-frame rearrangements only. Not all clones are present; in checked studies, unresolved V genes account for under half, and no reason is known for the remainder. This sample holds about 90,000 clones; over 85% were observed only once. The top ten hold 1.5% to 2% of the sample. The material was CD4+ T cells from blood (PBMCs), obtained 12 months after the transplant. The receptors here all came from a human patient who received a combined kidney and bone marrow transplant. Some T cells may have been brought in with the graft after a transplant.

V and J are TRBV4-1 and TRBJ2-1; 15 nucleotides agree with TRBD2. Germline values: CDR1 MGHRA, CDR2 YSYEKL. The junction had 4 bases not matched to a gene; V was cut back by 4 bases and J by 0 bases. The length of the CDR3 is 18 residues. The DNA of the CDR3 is TGCGCCAGCAGCCGAGGACTAGCGGGGGGGCCCTCCTACAATGAGCAGTTCTTC. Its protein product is CASSRGLAGGPSYNEQFF.

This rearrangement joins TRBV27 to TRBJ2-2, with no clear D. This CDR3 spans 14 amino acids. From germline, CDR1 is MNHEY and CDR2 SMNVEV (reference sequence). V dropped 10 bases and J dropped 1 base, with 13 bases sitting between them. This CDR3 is CAITHPWNTGELFF. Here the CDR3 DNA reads TGTGCCATCACTCACCCTTGGAACACCGGGGAGCTGTTTTTT.

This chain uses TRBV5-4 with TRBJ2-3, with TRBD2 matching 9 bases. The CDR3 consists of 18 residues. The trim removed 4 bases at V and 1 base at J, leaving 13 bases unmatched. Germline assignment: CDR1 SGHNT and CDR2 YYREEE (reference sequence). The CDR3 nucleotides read TGTGCCAGCAGCCTCAAGCGGGGGGCCCAAACGCGCACAGATACGCAGTATTTT. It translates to CASSLKRGAQTRTDTQYF.

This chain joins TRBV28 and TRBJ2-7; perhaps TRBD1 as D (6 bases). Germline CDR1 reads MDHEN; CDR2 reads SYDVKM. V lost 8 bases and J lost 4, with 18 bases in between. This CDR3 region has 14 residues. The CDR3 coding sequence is TGTGCCAGCGGCTCCGGGACAACCGTTTACGAGCAGTACTTC. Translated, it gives CASGSGTTVYEQYF.

CDR3 nucleotide sequence: TGCAGTGCTATAGAGAGGGGGGAGCAGTACTTC. Residues: CSAIERGEQYF. This rearrangement joins TRBV20-1 to TRBJ2-7; possibly TRBD1 for D (6 bases). The CDR3 loop spans 11 amino acids. V was pared by 4 bases and J by 7 bases, with 11 bases between. Germline loops: CDR1 DFQATT, CDR2 SNEGSKA (reference sequence).

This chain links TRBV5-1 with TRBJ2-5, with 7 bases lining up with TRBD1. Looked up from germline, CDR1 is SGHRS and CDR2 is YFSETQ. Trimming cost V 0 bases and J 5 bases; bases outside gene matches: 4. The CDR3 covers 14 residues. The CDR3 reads CASSLAQGVETQYF. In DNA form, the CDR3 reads TGCGCCAGCAGCTTGGCTCAGGGGGTTGAGACCCAGTACTTC. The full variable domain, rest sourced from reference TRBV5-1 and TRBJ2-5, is KAGVTQTPRYLIKTRGQQVTLSCSPISGHRSVSWYQQTPGQGLQFLFEYFSETQRNKGNFPGRFSGRQFSNSRSEMNVSTLELGDSALYLCASSLAQGVETQYFGPGTRLLVL.

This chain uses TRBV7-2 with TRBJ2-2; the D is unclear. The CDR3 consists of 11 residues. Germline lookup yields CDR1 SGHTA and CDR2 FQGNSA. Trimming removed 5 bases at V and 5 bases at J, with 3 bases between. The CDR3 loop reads CASSPTGELFF. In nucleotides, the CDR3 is TGTGCCAGCAGCCCGACCGGGGAGCTGTTTTTT. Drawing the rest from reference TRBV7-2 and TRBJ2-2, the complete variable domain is GAGVSQSPSNKVTEKGKDVELRCDPISGHTALYWYRQSLGQGLEFLIYFQGNSAPDKSGLPSDRFSAERTGGSVSTLTIQRTQQEDSAVYLCASSPTGELFFGEGSRLTVL.

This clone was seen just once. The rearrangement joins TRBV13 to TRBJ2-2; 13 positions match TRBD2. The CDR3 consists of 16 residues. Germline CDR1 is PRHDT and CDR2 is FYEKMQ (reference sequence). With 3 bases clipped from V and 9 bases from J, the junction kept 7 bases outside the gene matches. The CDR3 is CASSLGTSGISRELFF. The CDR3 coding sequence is TGTGCCAGCAGCTTGGGGACTAGCGGGATATCCAGGGAGCTGTTTTTT.

The CDR3 bases are TGCGCCAGCAGCGGGACAGGGGGTAATCAGCCCCAGCATTTT. Encoded protein: CASSGTGGNQPQHF. The V call is TRBV4-1, the J call TRBJ1-5, with TRBD1 matching 11 bases. This CDR3 has 14 amino acids. Looked up from germline, CDR1 is MGHRA and CDR2 is YSYEKL. J lost 4 bases, V lost 5 bases, and 1 base had no gene match.

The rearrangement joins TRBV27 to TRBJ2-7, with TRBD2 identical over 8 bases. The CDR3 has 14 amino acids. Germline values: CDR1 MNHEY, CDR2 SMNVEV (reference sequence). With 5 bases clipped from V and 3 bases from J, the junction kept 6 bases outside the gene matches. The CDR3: CASSRLARNYEQYF. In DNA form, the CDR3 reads TGTGCCAGCAGTCGACTAGCGAGAAACTACGAGCAGTACTTC.

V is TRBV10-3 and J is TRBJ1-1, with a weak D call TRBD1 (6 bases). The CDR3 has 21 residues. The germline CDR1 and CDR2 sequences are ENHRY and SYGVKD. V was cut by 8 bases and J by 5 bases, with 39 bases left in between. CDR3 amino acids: CAIRAVEGLVKETGGETEAFF. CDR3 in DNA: TGTGCCATCCGGGCCGTTGAGGGGCTAGTTAAAGAGACAGGTGGGGAAACTGAAGCTTTCTTT.

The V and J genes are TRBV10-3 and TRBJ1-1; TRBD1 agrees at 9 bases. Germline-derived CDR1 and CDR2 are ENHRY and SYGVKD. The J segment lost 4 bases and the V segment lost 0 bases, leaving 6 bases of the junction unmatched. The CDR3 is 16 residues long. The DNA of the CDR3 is TGTGCCATCAGTGAGTCCTGGACAGGGGTCGGCACTGAAGCTTTCTTT. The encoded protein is CAISESWTGVGTEAFF.

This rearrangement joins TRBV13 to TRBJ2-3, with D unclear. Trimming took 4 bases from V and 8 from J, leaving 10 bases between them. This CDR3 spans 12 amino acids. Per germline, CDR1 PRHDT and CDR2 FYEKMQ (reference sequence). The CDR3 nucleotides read TGTGCCAGCAGCTATATCGTCCGTACGCAGTATTTT. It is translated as CASSYIVRTQYF.

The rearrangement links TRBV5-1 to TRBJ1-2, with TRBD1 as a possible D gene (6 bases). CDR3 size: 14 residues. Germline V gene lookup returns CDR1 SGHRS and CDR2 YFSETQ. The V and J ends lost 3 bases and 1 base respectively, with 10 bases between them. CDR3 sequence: CASSWEQGNYGYTF. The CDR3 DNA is TGCGCCAGCAGCTGGGAACAGGGTAACTATGGCTACACCTTC.

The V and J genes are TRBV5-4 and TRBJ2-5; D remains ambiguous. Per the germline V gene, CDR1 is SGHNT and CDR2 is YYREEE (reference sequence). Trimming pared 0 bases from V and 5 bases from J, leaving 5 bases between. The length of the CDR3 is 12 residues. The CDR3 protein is CASSLGMETQYF. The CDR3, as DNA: TGTGCCAGCAGCTTGGGTATGGAGACCCAGTACTTC.

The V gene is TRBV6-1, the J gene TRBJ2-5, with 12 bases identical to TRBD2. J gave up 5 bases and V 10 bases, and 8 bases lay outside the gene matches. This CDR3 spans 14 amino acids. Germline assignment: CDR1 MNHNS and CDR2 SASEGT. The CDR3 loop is CATERTSGMETQYF. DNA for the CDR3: TGTGCCACCGAACGGACTAGCGGGATGGAGACCCAGTACTTC.